These 27 T cell receptor beta chains came from one sample sequenced in a study of PD-1 blockade in mismatch repair-deficient tumors. Assay: immunoSEQ multiplex PCR; the TCRdb copy retains only in-frame clones and omits some. The top ten hold roughly 3.4% of the sample, which has some 48,000 clones, 77% seen once. The specimen comprised PBMCs, sampled before pembrolizumab treatment. These receptors came from an adult with mismatch repair-deficient cancer.

The CDR3 protein is CASRTNRGLAEAFF. The DNA for the CDR3 is TGTGCCAGCAGGACGAACAGGGGGCTAGCTGAAGCTTTCTTT. This chain links TRBV6-5 with TRBJ1-1; 9 bases align to TRBD1. V lost 6 bases, J lost 6 bases, and 8 bases stayed unmatched. Per germline, CDR1 MNHEY and CDR2 SVGAGI. The CDR3 is made up of 14 amino acids.

The V call is TRBV11-3, the J call TRBJ2-3; 10 nucleotides agree with TRBD2. The length of the CDR3 is 14 residues. The germline CDR1 and CDR2 sequences are SGHNT and YENEEA. V dropped 5 bases and J dropped 4; count of bases not matched to a gene: 3. In nucleotides, the CDR3 is TGTGCCAGCAGCACCGGACTAGCGGCAGATACGCAGTATTTT. As protein: CASSTGLAADTQYF.

This clone showed up just once. The chain couples TRBV7-8 to TRBJ1-5; 8 bases align to TRBD1. The CDR3 has 16 residues. Germline V gene sequence: CDR1 SGHVS, CDR2 FQNEAQ. The junction had 5 bases not matched to a gene; V was cut back by 1 base and J by 3 bases. The CDR3 reads CASSLDRGENNQPQHF. The CDR3 DNA reads as TGTGCCAGCAGCTTAGACAGGGGGGAGAACAATCAGCCCCAGCATTTT.

This clone was seen once. V gene TRBV18 combines with J gene TRBJ1-3; D is unresolved. V was cut by 0 bases and J by 0 bases, with 6 bases left in between. The germline gives CDR1 KGHSH, CDR2 LQKENI. The CDR3 contains 15 residues. For the CDR3, the DNA is TGTGCCAGCTCACCACCAGGGAGCTCTGGAAACACCATATATTTT. Its translation is CASSPPGSSGNTIYF.

The J gene is TRBJ2-7, the V gene TRBV11-3; the D gene could be TRBD1 or TRBD2 (5 bases each). Germline V gene data show CDR1 as SGHNT and CDR2 as YENEEA. CDR3 length: 14 residues. V lost 1 base and J lost 2, with 9 bases in between. The CDR3 sequence is CASSLAGPAYEQYF. CDR3 in DNA: TGTGCCAGCAGCTTAGCGGGGCCAGCCTACGAGCAGTACTTC. Using reference TRBV11-3 and TRBJ2-7 for the parts outside the CDR3, the full variable domain is EAGVVQSPRYKIIEKKQPVAFWCNPISGHNTLYWYLQNLGQGPELLIRYENEEAVDDSQLPKDRFSAERLKGVDSTLKIQPAELGDSAVYLCASSLAGPAYEQYFGPGTRLTVT.

The chain joins TRBV15 to TRBJ1-4; maybe TRBD1 (5 bases). Germline lookup yields CDR1 LNHNV and CDR2 YYDKDF (reference sequence). The CDR3 runs to 15 residues. Between the trimmed V and J ends, which lost 5 bases and 0 bases, there was a span of 10 bases. The CDR3 sequence: CATSGTVATNEKLFF. The CDR3 DNA is TGTGCCACCAGCGGGACGGTCGCAACTAATGAAAAACTGTTTTTT.

The chain uses TRBV10-3 and TRBJ1-2, with 7 positions matching TRBD1. Germline V gene lookup returns CDR1 ENHRY and CDR2 SYGVKD. The CDR3 has 17 amino acids. The junction had 15 bases not matched to a gene; V was cut back by 5 bases and J by 3 bases. The CDR3 sequence: CAISSKDRDFLDYGYTF. The CDR3 region has the DNA TGTGCCATCAGTTCGAAAGACAGGGACTTTCTGGACTATGGCTACACCTTC.

This clone was recorded a few times. The rearrangement joins TRBV4-1 to TRBJ2-3; D remains ambiguous. From germline, CDR1 is MGHRA and CDR2 YSYEKL. The length of the CDR3 is 16 residues. The V gene lost 0 bases and the J gene lost 0 bases, with 10 bases spanning the gap. The DNA of the CDR3 is TGCGCCAGCAGCCAAGATAAGGGCAGTAGCACAGATACGCAGTATTTT. It translates to CASSQDKGSSTDTQYF.

V is TRBV6-4 and J is TRBJ1-2, with D tentatively TRBD1 (5 bases). In germline, CDR1 is MRHNA, CDR2 SNTAGT. V was cut by 3 bases and J by 4 bases, with 18 bases left in between. The CDR3 covers 16 residues. CDR3 residues: CASSDTGQTPFYGYTF. CDR3 bases: TGTGCCAGCAGTGATACCGGACAAACTCCCTTCTATGGCTACACCTTC.

A few counts support this clone. V is TRBV15 and J is TRBJ1-2; tentatively, D is TRBD1 (6 bases). V was cut by 3 bases and J by 3 bases, with 8 bases left in between. CDR3 length equals 13 residues. From germline, CDR1 is LNHNV and CDR2 YYDKDF (reference sequence). The chain's CDR3 is CATSRDSYYGYTF. CDR3 bases: TGTGCCACCAGCAGGGACAGCTACTATGGCTACACCTTC.

This clone was observed a handful of times. This sequence joins TRBV19 and TRBJ1-4; no reliable D call. The CDR3 length is 13 residues. CDR1 LNHDA and CDR2 SQIVND come from the germline V gene (reference sequence). Trimming left V 7 bases short and J 3 bases short, with 9 bases between. CDR3 sequence: CASMGYANEKLFF. The CDR3 DNA follows: TGTGCCAGTATGGGTTATGCTAATGAAAAACTGTTTTTT.

The genes are TRBV5-6 and TRBJ1-2; 11 bases line up with TRBD1. Germline CDR1 reads SGHDT; CDR2 reads YYEEEE. J lost 7 bases, V lost 1 base, and 3 bases had no gene match. The CDR3 is 14 amino acids. CDR3 nucleotide sequence: TGTGCCAGCAGCTTGCTGGGGACAGGGGGTGGCTACACCTTC. Translated: CASSLLGTGGGYTF. The variable domain in full, with the rest retrieved from reference TRBV5-6 and TRBJ1-2, is DAGVTQSPTHLIKTRGQQVTLRCSPKSGHDTVSWYQQALGQGPQFIFQYYEEEERQRGNFPDRFSGHQFPNYSSELNVNALLLGDSALYLCASSLLGTGGGYTFGSGTRLTVV.

This chain joins TRBV7-2 and TRBJ1-5; no reliable D call. Germline V CDR1 and CDR2: SGHTA, FQGNSA. V was cut by 5 bases and J by 1 base, with 15 bases left in between. CDR3 length equals 16 residues. This chain's CDR3 is CASSTMGIASNQPQHF. CDR3 DNA sequence: TGTGCCAGCAGCACCATGGGTATAGCCAGCAATCAGCCCCAGCATTTT.

The chain uses TRBV12-5 and TRBJ2-7; D gene ambiguous. This CDR3 is built from 11 residues. The germline V gene has CDR1 LGHNT and CDR2 FRNRAP. V gave up 10 bases and J gave up 2 bases, with 9 bases separating them. CDR3 bases: TGTGCTACCACAGCCGCCTACGAGCAGTACTTC. Its translation: CATTAAYEQYF.

The rearrangement links TRBV27 to TRBJ1-5, with D hard to call. Germline CDR1 and CDR2: MNHEY and SMNVEV (reference sequence). V was clipped by 4 bases and J by 4 bases, with 14 bases between them. This CDR3 is 15 amino acids long. CDR3: CASSSRFGSNQPQHF. The CDR3 DNA reads as TGTGCCAGCAGTTCACGGTTTGGGTCAAATCAGCCCCAGCATTTT.

This chain joins TRBV7-9 and TRBJ1-5, with D unresolved. With 6 bases removed from V and 5 bases from J, the gap between germline ends came to 11 bases. CDR1 and CDR2 (germline): SEHNR, FQNEAQ (reference sequence). CDR3 size: 13 residues. CDR3: CASRHPGYQPQHF. CDR3 sequence (DNA): TGTGCCAGCAGGCATCCCGGCTATCAGCCCCAGCATTTT.

The CDR3 nucleotides are TGTGCCAGCAGCTCCCCAGGGCGGGATACGCAGTATTTT. Residues: CASSSPGRDTQYF. The chain has TRBV13 and TRBJ2-3; D perhaps matches TRBD1 (5 bases). Trimming cost V 4 bases and J 6 bases, with 11 bases left between them. CDR1 and CDR2 from the germline V gene are PRHDT and FYEKMQ (reference sequence). CDR3 length equals 13 residues.

The chain is built from TRBV7-6 and TRBJ2-7, with 7 bases aligning to TRBD2. The CDR3 consists of 14 residues. J lost 6 bases, V lost 0 bases, and 5 bases had no gene match. Germline loops: CDR1 SGHVS, CDR2 FNYEAQ. CDR3 protein: CASSLAGGAGEQYF. The CDR3 nucleotides read TGTGCCAGCAGCTTAGCGGGAGGGGCCGGCGAGCAGTACTTC. Combining the CDR3 with reference TRBV7-6 and TRBJ2-7 gives the whole variable domain GAGVSQSPRYKVTKRGQDVALRCDPISGHVSLYWYRQALGQGPEFLTYFNYEAQQDKSGLPNDRFSAERPEGSISTLTIQRTEQRDSAMYRCASSLAGGAGEQYFGPGTRLTVT.

The chain combines TRBV28 with TRBJ1-2; 11 bases align to TRBD1. CDR3 size: 14 residues. Germline CDR1 MDHEN, CDR2 SYDVKM. Trimming removed 6 bases from V and 8 bases from J; junction bases left unmatched: 8. The CDR3 reads CASSGGQGAGGYTF. As DNA, the CDR3 is TGTGCCAGCAGCGGAGGACAGGGGGCGGGGGGCTACACCTTC.

The chain has TRBV6-1 and TRBJ2-4, with 10 bases fitting TRBD2. CDR3 length: 18 residues. The germline CDR1 and CDR2 sequences are MNHNS and SASEGT. The V gene end was trimmed by 1 base and the J gene end by 0 bases; junction bases not matched to a gene: 6. CDR3 region: CASSEGTSGVLAKNIQYF. CDR3 in DNA: TGTGCCAGCAGTGAAGGGACTAGCGGAGTTCTAGCCAAAAACATTCAGTACTTC.

This clone turned up a few times. This chain connects TRBV27 to TRBJ1-2; D unresolved. Trimming pared 2 bases from V and 8 bases from J, leaving 12 bases between. CDR1 and CDR2 (germline): MNHEY, SMNVEV (reference sequence). The CDR3 runs 13 residues. Here the CDR3 DNA reads TGTGCCAGCAGTTTAATGCGCGAGTCGGGCTACACCTTC. Encoded protein: CASSLMRESGYTF.

The chain is built from TRBV6-1 and TRBJ1-5; 7 nucleotides match TRBD1. V shed 7 bases and J 10 bases; nucleotides not matched to a gene: 13. Per germline, CDR1 MNHNS and CDR2 SASEGT. CDR3 size: 14 residues. CDR3 in amino acids: CASILDRRRGPQHF. DNA for the CDR3: TGTGCCAGCATTCTGGACAGGCGGCGGGGACCCCAGCATTTT.

This clone was counted a single time. This chain joins TRBV15 and TRBJ2-1; D ambiguous. The CDR3 extends over 14 amino acids. CDR1 and CDR2 (germline): LNHNV, YYDKDF (reference sequence). Trimming stripped 1 base from V and 8 bases from J, with 12 bases between. The CDR3 DNA reads as TGTGCCACCAGCAGAGGTGGGTTTTCCGATGAGCAGTTCTTC. It is translated as CATSRGGFSDEQFF.

This sequence joins TRBV12-2 and TRBJ2-3; the D segment call TRBD2 is taken from the table without a DNA check. TRBV12-2 is a documented pseudogene. The CDR3 spans 11 residues. CDR3 in amino acids: CASRRGATQYF. For the CDR3, the DNA is TGTGCAAGTCGCCGGGGTGCTACGCAGTATTTT.

V and J are TRBV6-5 and TRBJ2-5, with no clear D. V was trimmed by 5 bases and J by 4 bases, leaving 11 bases between them. The CDR3 has 13 amino acids. Germline assignment: CDR1 MNHEY and CDR2 SVGAGI. The CDR3 nucleotides are TGTGCCAGCAGTCGGTTTGAGACAGAGACCCAGTACTTC. Translated: CASSRFETETQYF.

This chain uses TRBV5-1 with TRBJ1-1, with D hard to call. CDR1 and CDR2 (germline): SGHRS, YFSETQ. V was clipped by 4 bases and J by 3 bases, with 10 bases between them. This CDR3 has 13 amino acids. The CDR3 coding sequence is TGCGCCAGCAGCCTACTACCCGACACTGAAGCTTTCTTT. It codes for CASSLLPDTEAFF.

The CDR3 is CASSLVTDTQYF. CDR3 bases: TGTGCCAGCAGCTTGGTCACAGATACGCAGTATTTT. The J gene is TRBJ2-3, the V gene TRBV11-3; the D is unclear. The CDR3 has 12 residues. Germline-derived CDR1 and CDR2 are SGHNT and YENEEA. V shed 3 bases and J shed 2 bases, with 3 bases lying between them.